The 13 T cell receptor beta chains reported below all come from one sample, sequenced in a study of blood T cells in healthy people across ages. Then a second PCR, running roughly 7 to 12 cycles, was carried out with a sample-barcoded 5' primer and a J-beta primer mix. Each CDR3 protein gets one entry after TCRdb re-called the 5' RACE reads with MiXCR. The sample yields around 1.5 million distinct CDR3 sequences, 30% to 40% seen once. Sequencing was carried out using blood. Receptor source: a woman under 40 in good health.

This clonotype was observed a handful of times. The chain combines TRBV7-8 with TRBJ2-7; D is perhaps TRBD2 (6 bases). CDR1 and CDR2 (germline): SGHVS, FQNEAQ. Trimming removed 4 bases at V and 3 bases at J, with 13 bases between. The CDR3 sequence is 14 residues long. CDR3 nucleotides: TGTGCCAGCAGCTCCTACGGGGGTTTCTACGAGCAGTACTTC. Amino acid sequence: CASSSYGGFYEQYF.

In this sample, this clonotype turned up a few times. V is TRBV4-1 and J is TRBJ2-3, with 7 bases matching TRBD1. The J segment lost 0 bases and the V segment lost 5 bases, leaving 8 bases of the junction unmatched. Germline CDR1 is MGHRA and CDR2 is YSYEKL. This CDR3 is 16 amino acids long. CDR3 sequence: CASSSTGVPSTDTQYF. Here the CDR3 DNA reads TGCGCCAGCAGCTCTACAGGGGTTCCTAGCACAGATACGCAGTATTTT.

The chain recombines TRBV25-1 with TRBJ1-2, with D possibly TRBD1 on 5 matching bases. CDR3 length: 18 amino acids. V was pared by 6 bases and J by 3 bases, with 26 bases between. The germline CDR1 and CDR2 sequences are MGHDK and SYGVNS. The CDR3 is CASRGPPGTDKGYYGYTF. CDR3 nucleotide sequence: TGTGCCAGCAGGGGCCCGCCAGGGACGGACAAGGGGTACTATGGCTACACCTTC.

The V call is TRBV20-1, the J call TRBJ2-7; maybe TRBD2 (6 bases). Germline assignment: CDR1 DFQATT and CDR2 SNEGSKA (reference sequence). This CDR3 has 15 residues. The V end lost 3 bases, the J end lost 3 bases, and 18 bases lay between the germline ends. Here the CDR3 DNA reads TGCAGTGCTAGTAGACCGGGACTTCCCCTCTACGAGCAGTACTTC. Protein product: CSASRPGLPLYEQYF.

In the case of this clonotype: The germline gene is not matched at one end of the junction; a read error may be the cause. The rearrangement uses TRBV20-1 and TRBJ2-2; tentatively, D is TRBD2 (5 bases). Germline CDR1 DFQATT, CDR2 SNEGSKA (reference sequence). CDR3 size: 13 residues. Here the CDR3 DNA reads TGCAGTGCTACATCGGCGAACACCGGGGAGCGGTTTTTT. Protein: CSATSANTGERFF.

This sequence joins TRBV4-1 and TRBJ2-1; D is uncertain. With 4 bases removed from V and 4 bases from J, the gap between germline ends came to 20 bases. Germline-derived CDR1 and CDR2 are MGHRA and YSYEKL. The CDR3 length is 17 residues. The CDR3 is CASSPRRVWTPYNEQFF. The CDR3 DNA reads as TGCGCCAGCAGCCCGCGTCGTGTGTGGACCCCGTACAATGAGCAGTTCTTC.

This clonotype was counted between two and nine times. The V call is TRBV6-6, the J call TRBJ2-1; no clear D gene. V dropped 2 bases and J dropped 3 bases, with 11 bases sitting between them. The CDR3 covers 15 residues. Germline CDR1 is MNHNY and CDR2 is SVGAGI (reference sequence). The CDR3, as DNA: TGTGCCAGCAGTTACGGCCTCGGTGGCTACAATGAGCAGTTCTTC. Its translation: CASSYGLGGYNEQFF.

This clonotype was seen a few times. This chain connects TRBV18 to TRBJ2-7, with D perhaps TRBD1 (6 bases). With 4 bases removed from V and 0 bases from J, the gap between germline ends came to 19 bases. Per the germline V gene, CDR1 is KGHSH and CDR2 is LQKENI. The CDR3 length is 17 residues. The CDR3 nucleotides are TGTGCCAGCTCACAGACCACCGGGACATCAAGCTCCTACGAGCAGTACTTC. Protein product: CASSQTTGTSSSYEQYF.

This clonotype was recorded a few times. V gene TRBV28 combines with J gene TRBJ2-1; 11 positions agree with TRBD2. The CDR3 consists of 15 residues. The trim removed 5 bases at V and 7 bases at J, leaving 7 bases unmatched. The V gene's germline CDR1 is MDHEN and CDR2 SYDVKM. CDR3 sequence reads: CASSTQTSGVNEQFF. DNA of the CDR3: TGTGCCAGCAGTACCCAGACTAGCGGGGTGAATGAGCAGTTCTTC.

The V and J genes are TRBV5-6 and TRBJ2-3; D possibly corresponds to TRBD2 (6 bases). With 2 bases removed from V and 4 bases from J, the gap between germline ends came to 23 bases. Germline-derived CDR1 and CDR2 are SGHDT and YYEEEE. This CDR3 has 18 residues. CDR3 sequence reads: CASSFGTDGTFFADTQYF. CDR3 nucleotide sequence: TGTGCCAGCAGCTTTGGGACGGATGGGACTTTTTTCGCAGATACGCAGTATTTT.

This chain's CDR3 is CATGRRAPKLGHEQFF. The CDR3 DNA reads TGTGCCACCGGCCGGCGGGCTCCCAAGCTAGGGCATGAGCAGTTCTTC. V gene TRBV15 combines with J gene TRBJ2-1, with D perhaps matching TRBD2 (5 bases). Trimming pared 8 bases from V and 8 bases from J, leaving 25 bases between. CDR1 is LNHNV, CDR2 YYDKDF, per germline (reference sequence). The length of the CDR3 is 16 residues.

CDR3 in amino acids: CASSLVRREAYF. In nucleotides, the CDR3 is TGTGCCAGCAGCTTAGTTCGGCGGGAGGCGTACTTC. The chain carries TRBV7-2 and TRBJ2-7; 8 bases are shared with TRBD2. J gave up 12 bases and V 1 base, and 5 bases lay outside the gene matches. Germline CDR1 is SGHTA and CDR2 is FQGNSA. The CDR3 loop spans 12 amino acids.

This clonotype has ten or more counts. The gene calls are TRBV12-3 or TRBV12-4 and TRBJ2-1; D may be TRBD2 (5 bases). Trimming left V 0 bases short and J 9 bases short, with 9 bases between. The CDR3 is 13 amino acids. The CDR3, as DNA: TGTGCCAGCAGTTTAGCCCACGGAGGTGAGCAGTTCTTC. Protein: CASSLAHGGEQFF.